Listed here are 2 T cell receptor beta chains from one sample, sequenced in a study of blood T cells in healthy people across ages. A second PCR of about 7 to 12 cycles used a sample-barcoded 5' primer and a J-beta primer mix. MiXCR, run by TCRdb on the 5' RACE reads, gives a single entry per CDR3 protein. The table lists about a million distinct CDR3 sequences, more than 30% of them singletons, with about an eighth in the top ten. Sequences were obtained from blood. The receptor source for this set is a man aged 18 to 30 in good health.

The chain links TRBV12-3 or TRBV12-4 to TRBJ1-5; D remains ambiguous. Trimming removed 5 bases at V and 7 bases at J, with 15 bases between. The CDR3 contains 14 residues. CDR3 coding DNA: TGTGCCAGCAGTCCCCGGAGGTCCGGGCAGCCCCAGCATTTT. Amino acids: CASSPRRSGQPQHF.

V and J are TRBV7-2 and TRBJ1-5; the D gene is possibly TRBD1 (5 bases). Germline V gene data show CDR1 as SGHTA and CDR2 as FQGNSA. This CDR3 is 15 amino acids long. V shed 2 bases and J shed 11 bases, with 19 bases lying between them. CDR3 bases: TGTGCCAGCAGCTTAAGAACAACACTTGGGGCGGCCCAGCATTTT. Translating gives CASSLRTTLGAAQHF. The entire variable domain, with the rest obtained from reference TRBV7-2 and TRBJ1-5, is as follows: GAGVSQSPSNKVTEKGKDVELRCDPISGHTALYWYRQSLGQGLEFLIYFQGNSAPDKSGLPSDRFSAERTGGSVSTLTIQRTQQEDSAVYLCASSLRTTLGAAQHFGDGTRLSIL.